The sequence of this T cell receptor (beta chain) was determined in a study of beta chain features in type 1 diabetes. Study-wide background: Analysis included under 120,000,000 sorted cells drawn from all samples.

The germline gives CDR1 SGHTA, CDR2 FQGTGA. The trim removed 5 bases at V and 9 bases at J, leaving 3 bases unmatched. The CDR3 loop spans 12 amino acids. Study observations and caveats: More deletions and fewer insertions at VDJ junctions were found in patients with type 1 diabetes. Moderate yet significant TCRB CDR3 shortening was seen in Type 1 diabetes patients in all four CD4+ subsets.

A few counts support this clone. Its antigen is currently unknown. The entirety of the isolated RNA underwent reverse transcription, so expressed TCRB transcripts were sequenced. The study sequenced naive, central memory and regulatory T cell samples to an average of around 3.4 million reads. Only in-frame clones appear in the TCRdb table, and some are missing; sequencing was by immunoSEQ multiplex PCR. The data show approximately 360,000 clones, 10% to 15% seen once. The sequencing input was naive CD4+ T cells from blood. The chain has TRBV7-3 and TRBJ2-7; 11 nucleotides agree with TRBD2. The receptor was derived from a woman under 30 with type 1 diabetes. The CDR3 DNA is TGTGCCAGCAGCGCCCTAGCGGGAGGGCAGTACTTC. It is translated as CASSALAGGQYF.